These T cell receptor beta chains were read from a single sample in a study of blood T cell repertoires in COVID-19. Assay used: immunoSEQ multiplex PCR; TCRdb lists only in-frame clones, some missing. The sample has 400,000 to 550,000 clones, about 85% seen once. Sequences were obtained from PBMCs or T cells enriched from blood (not recorded which). Source of these receptors: a woman in her late teens or twenties with acute COVID-19. Each CDR3 is given with its conserved first and last residue. The order of the fields is V gene, J gene, clone size, CDR3 protein. Only some rows state a clone size, as once, few, many or a class for expanded clones.

TRBV6-5	TRBJ2-5	NA	CASSSVGAELETQYF
TRBV7-2	TRBJ2-7	NA	CASSSSGAYEQYF
TRBV28	TRBJ1-1	NA	CASSYPGNTEAFF
TRBV3-1/TRBV3-2	TRBJ1-3	NA	CASRRTGRSGNTIYF
TRBV13	TRBJ2-3	NA	CASSARTSNTDTQYF
TRBV7-3	TRBJ2-5	NA	CASSVSRDTQETQYF
TRBV7-2	TRBJ2-7	NA	CASSSRRQGTIYEQYF
TRBV6-2/TRBV6-3	TRBJ1-1	NA	CASSYENQGKGNTEAFF
TRBV3-1/TRBV3-2	TRBJ1-4	NA	CASSQPLEGVDEKLFF
TRBV28	TRBJ1-2	NA	CASSVGRARGYTF
TRBV27	TRBJ1-2	NA	CASSFGQGNYGYTF
TRBV2	TRBJ1-1	NA	CASSERQGVGTEAFF
TRBV21-1	TRBJ1-3	few	CASSTITGVVGNTIYF